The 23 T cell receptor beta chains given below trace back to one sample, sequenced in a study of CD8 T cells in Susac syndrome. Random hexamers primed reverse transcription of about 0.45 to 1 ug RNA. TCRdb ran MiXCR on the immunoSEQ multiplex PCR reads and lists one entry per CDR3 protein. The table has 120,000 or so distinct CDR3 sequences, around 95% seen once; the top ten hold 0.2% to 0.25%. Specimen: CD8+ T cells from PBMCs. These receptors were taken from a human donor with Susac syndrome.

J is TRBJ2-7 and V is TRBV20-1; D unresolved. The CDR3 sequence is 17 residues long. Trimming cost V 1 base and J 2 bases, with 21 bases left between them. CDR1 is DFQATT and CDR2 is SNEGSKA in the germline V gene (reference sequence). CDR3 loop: CSARGEQFKSSPYEQYF. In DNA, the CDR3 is TGCAGTGCTAGAGGAGAGCAGTTCAAATCATCCCCCTACGAGCAGTACTTC.

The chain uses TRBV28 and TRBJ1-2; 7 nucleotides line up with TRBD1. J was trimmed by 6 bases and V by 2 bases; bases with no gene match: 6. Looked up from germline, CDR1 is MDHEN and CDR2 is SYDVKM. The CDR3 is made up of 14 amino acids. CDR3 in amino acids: CASSLAGQKDGYTF. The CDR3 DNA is TGTGCCAGCAGTTTAGCGGGACAGAAAGATGGCTACACCTTC.

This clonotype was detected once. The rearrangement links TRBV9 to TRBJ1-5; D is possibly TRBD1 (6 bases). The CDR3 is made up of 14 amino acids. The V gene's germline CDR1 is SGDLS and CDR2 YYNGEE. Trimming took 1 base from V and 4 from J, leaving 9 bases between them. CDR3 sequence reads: CASSVSGANQPQHF. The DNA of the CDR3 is TGTGCCAGCAGCGTATCGGGGGCAAATCAGCCCCAGCATTTT.

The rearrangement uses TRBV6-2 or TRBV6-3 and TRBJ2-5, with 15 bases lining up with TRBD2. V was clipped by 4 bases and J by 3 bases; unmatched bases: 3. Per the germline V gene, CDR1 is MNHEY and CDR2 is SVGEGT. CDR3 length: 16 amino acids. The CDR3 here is CASSSWTSGGEETQYF. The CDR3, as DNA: TGTGCCAGCAGTTCGTGGACTAGCGGGGGGGAAGAGACCCAGTACTTC.

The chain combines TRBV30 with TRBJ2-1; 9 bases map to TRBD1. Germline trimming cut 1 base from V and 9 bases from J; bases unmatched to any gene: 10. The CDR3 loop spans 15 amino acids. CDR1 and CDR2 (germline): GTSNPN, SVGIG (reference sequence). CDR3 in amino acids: CAWSGYRGRFGEQFF. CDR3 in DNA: TGTGCCTGGAGTGGATACAGGGGGCGCTTCGGTGAGCAGTTCTTC.

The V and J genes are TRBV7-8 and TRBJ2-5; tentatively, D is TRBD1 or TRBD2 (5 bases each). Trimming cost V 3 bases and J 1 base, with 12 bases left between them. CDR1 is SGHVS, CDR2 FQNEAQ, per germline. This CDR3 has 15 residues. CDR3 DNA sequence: TGTGCCAGCAGCTTCGCGAGGGACGGCCAAGAGACCCAGTACTTC. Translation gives CASSFARDGQETQYF.

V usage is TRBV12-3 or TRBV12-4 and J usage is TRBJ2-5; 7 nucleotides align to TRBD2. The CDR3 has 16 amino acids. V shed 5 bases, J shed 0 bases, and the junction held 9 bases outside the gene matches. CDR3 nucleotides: TGTGCCAGCAGTCCCCCAGCGGGGCCGTACCAAGAGACCCAGTACTTC. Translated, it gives CASSPPAGPYQETQYF.

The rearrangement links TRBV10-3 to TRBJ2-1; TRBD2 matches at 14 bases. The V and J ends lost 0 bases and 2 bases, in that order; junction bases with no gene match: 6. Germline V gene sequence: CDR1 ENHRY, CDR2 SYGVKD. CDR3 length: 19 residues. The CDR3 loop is CAISESGLAGAIPYNEQFF. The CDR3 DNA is TGTGCCATCAGTGAGTCGGGACTAGCGGGGGCCATACCCTACAATGAGCAGTTCTTC.

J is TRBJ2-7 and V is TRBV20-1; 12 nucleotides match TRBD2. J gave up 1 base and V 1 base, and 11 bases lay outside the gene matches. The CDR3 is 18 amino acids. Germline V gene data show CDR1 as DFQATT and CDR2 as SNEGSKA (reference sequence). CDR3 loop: CSARGQTIGTSGSYEQYF. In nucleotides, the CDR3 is TGCAGTGCTAGAGGCCAGACCATCGGGACTAGCGGGTCCTACGAGCAGTACTTC.

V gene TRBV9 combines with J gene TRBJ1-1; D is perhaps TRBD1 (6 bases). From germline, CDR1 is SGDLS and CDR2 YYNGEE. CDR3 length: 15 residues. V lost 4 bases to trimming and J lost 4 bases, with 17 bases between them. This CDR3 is CASSHRAGAPTEAFF. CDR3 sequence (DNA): TGTGCCAGCAGCCACCGTGCGGGGGCGCCCACTGAAGCTTTCTTT.

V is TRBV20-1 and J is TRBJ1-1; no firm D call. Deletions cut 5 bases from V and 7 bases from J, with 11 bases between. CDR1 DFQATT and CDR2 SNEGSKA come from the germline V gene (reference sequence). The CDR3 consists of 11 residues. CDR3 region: CSAVPESEAFF. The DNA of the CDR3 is TGCAGTGCTGTCCCCGAGAGTGAAGCTTTCTTT.

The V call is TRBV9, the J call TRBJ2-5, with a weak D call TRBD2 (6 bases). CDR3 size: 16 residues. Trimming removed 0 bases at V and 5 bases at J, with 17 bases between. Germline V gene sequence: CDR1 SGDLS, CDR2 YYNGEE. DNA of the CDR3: TGTGCCAGCAGCGTAGGTGGGGACTCCTCTTTGGAGACCCAGTACTTC. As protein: CASSVGGDSSLETQYF.

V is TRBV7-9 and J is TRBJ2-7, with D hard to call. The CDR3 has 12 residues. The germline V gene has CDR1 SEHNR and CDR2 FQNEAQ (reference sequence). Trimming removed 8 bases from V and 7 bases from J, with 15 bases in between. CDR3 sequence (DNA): TGTGCCAGCGGTCTTGAAACAACGGAGCAGTACTTC. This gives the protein CASGLETTEQYF.

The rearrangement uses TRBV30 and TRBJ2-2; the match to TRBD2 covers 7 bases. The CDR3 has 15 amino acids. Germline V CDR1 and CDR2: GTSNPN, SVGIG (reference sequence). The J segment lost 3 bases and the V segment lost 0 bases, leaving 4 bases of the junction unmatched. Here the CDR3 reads CAWSVRGEDTGELFF. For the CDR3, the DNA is TGTGCCTGGAGTGTACGGGGGGAGGACACCGGGGAGCTGTTTTTT.

In nucleotides, the CDR3 is TGTGCCAGCAGCGTGCAAGATGGGGTTAACACCGGGGAGCTGTTTTTT. It yields the protein CASSVQDGVNTGELFF. V gene TRBV9 combines with J gene TRBJ2-2; unclear D gene. From germline, CDR1 is SGDLS and CDR2 YYNGEE. Trimming removed 2 bases from V and 2 bases from J, with 13 bases in between. The CDR3 length is 16 residues.

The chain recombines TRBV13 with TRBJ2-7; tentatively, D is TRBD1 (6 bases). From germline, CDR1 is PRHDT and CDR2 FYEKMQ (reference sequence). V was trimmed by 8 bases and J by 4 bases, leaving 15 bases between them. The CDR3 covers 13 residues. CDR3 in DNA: TGTGCCAGCGCCCAGGGGATCTCGTACGAGCAGTACTTC. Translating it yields CASAQGISYEQYF. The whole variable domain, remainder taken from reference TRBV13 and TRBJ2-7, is AAGVIQSPRHLIKEKRETATLKCYPIPRHDTVYWYQQGPGQDPQFLISFYEKMQSDKGSIPDRFSAQQFSDYHSELNMSSLELGDSALYFCASAQGISYEQYFGPGTRLTVT.

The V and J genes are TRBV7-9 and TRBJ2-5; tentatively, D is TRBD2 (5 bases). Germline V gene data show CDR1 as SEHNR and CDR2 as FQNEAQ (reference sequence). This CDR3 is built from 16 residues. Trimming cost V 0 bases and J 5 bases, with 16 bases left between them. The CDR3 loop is CASSLAISGSKETQYF. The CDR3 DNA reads TGTGCCAGCAGCTTAGCCATTTCGGGATCCAAGGAGACCCAGTACTTC.

The CDR3 nucleotides read TGTGCCAGTAGTATTGGCACAGTCACTGAAGCTTTCTTT. Translating gives CASSIGTVTEAFF. The chain employs TRBV19 and TRBJ1-1, with D uncertain. This CDR3 has 13 amino acids. CDR1 is LNHDA and CDR2 is SQIVND in the germline V gene (reference sequence). V lost 3 bases, J lost 4 bases, and 9 bases lay in between.

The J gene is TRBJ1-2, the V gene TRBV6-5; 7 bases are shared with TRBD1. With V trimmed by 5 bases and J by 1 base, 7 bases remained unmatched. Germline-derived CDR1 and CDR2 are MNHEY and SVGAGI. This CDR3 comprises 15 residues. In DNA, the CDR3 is TGTGCCAGCAGTACCCGGACAGGAAATAACTATGGCTACACCTTC. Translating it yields CASSTRTGNNYGYTF.

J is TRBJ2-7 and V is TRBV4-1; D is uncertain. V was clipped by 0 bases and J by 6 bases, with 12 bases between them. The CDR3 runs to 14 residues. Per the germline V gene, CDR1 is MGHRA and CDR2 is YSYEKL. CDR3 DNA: TGCGCCAGCAGCCAAGAGGGCTATGGTGGCGAGCAGTACTTC. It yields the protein CASSQEGYGGEQYF.

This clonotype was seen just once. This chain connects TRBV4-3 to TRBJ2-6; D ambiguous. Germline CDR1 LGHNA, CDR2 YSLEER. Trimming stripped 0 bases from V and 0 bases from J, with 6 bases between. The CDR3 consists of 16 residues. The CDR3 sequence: CASSQDFGSGANVLTF. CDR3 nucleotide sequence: TGCGCCAGCAGCCAAGATTTCGGCTCTGGGGCCAACGTCCTGACTTTC.

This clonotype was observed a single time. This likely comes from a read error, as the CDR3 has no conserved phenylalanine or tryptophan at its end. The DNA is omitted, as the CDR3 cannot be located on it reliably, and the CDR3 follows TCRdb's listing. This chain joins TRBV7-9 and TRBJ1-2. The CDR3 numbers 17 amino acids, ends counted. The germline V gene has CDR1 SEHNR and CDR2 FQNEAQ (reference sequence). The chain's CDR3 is CASSLVWPGDVNYGYRL.

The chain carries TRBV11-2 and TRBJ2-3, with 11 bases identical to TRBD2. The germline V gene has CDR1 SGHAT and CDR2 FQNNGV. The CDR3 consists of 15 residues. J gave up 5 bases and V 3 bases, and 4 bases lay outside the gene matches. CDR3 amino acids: CASSFSGGAEDTQYF. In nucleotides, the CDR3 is TGTGCCAGCAGCTTTAGCGGGGGGGCTGAAGATACGCAGTATTTT.